Each of the 12 T cell receptor beta chains below was sequenced from the same sample in a study of CD8+ T cells in alopecia areata. As the sequencing template, cDNA was produced by extracting RNA and reverse transcribing it. Assay used: immunoSEQ multiplex PCR; TCRdb lists only in-frame clones, some missing. The profile shows under 150,000 clones, under 65% of them singletons. Treatment given: oral pan-JAK inhibitor, 5-10 mg twice daily. The sequences come from CD4+ T cells sorted from blood, collected at week 4, from a patient treated with tofacitinib. Every receptor here comes from a human donor with alopecia areata.

The V and J genes are TRBV7-6 and TRBJ2-1, with TRBD1 as a possible D gene (6 bases). The CDR3 runs to 16 residues. The germline V and J ends were trimmed by 5 bases and 5 bases, with 19 bases remaining between them. Germline CDR1 reads SGHVS; CDR2 reads FNYEAQ. As DNA, the CDR3 is TGTGCCAGCAGCCCCGCGCGAGGGGGACCAAACAATGAGCAGTTCTTC. Encoded protein: CASSPARGGPNNEQFF.

This clone came up a few times. The J gene is TRBJ1-4, the V gene TRBV25-1, with no clear D. CDR3 length: 15 residues. Trimming stripped 0 bases from V and 7 bases from J, with 12 bases between. CDR1 MGHDK and CDR2 SYGVNS come from the germline V gene. CDR3 amino acids: CASSEYEGVREKLFF. Here the CDR3 DNA reads TGTGCCAGCAGTGAATATGAAGGAGTACGTGAAAAACTGTTTTTT.

The rearrangement joins TRBV27 to TRBJ1-2; D is perhaps TRBD1 (5 bases). In germline, CDR1 is MNHEY, CDR2 SMNVEV (reference sequence). CDR3 length equals 12 residues. V lost 2 bases, J lost 8 bases, and 9 bases lay in between. CDR3 coding DNA: TGTGCCAGCAGTTTAGCAGGGTTCGGCTACACCTTC. Protein product: CASSLAGFGYTF.

This clone has just one count. J is TRBJ2-7 and V is TRBV9; 12 bases align to TRBD2. Germline V gives CDR1 SGDLS, CDR2 YYNGEE. Germline trimming cut 4 bases from V and 7 bases from J; bases unmatched to any gene: 9. This CDR3 is 15 amino acids long. The CDR3 here is CASSPGLAGRVEQYF. DNA of the CDR3: TGTGCCAGCAGCCCCGGACTAGCGGGAAGGGTGGAGCAGTACTTC.

The rearrangement uses TRBV29-1 and TRBJ1-5, with a weak D call TRBD1 (6 bases). Trimming cost V 7 bases and J 0 bases, with 10 bases left between them. The CDR3 is made up of 13 amino acids. Per germline, CDR1 SQVTM and CDR2 ANQGSEA. The CDR3 DNA reads as TGCAGCGCAGGGGAGAATAGCAATCAGCCCCAGCATTTT. Its protein is CSAGENSNQPQHF.

This clone was picked up a small number of times. The J gene is TRBJ2-4, the V gene TRBV4-3; 11 positions agree with TRBD2. Trimming took 4 bases from V and 11 from J; bases not matched to a gene: 4. There are 13 residues in the CDR3. Looked up from germline, CDR1 is LGHNA and CDR2 is YSLEER. CDR3 protein: CASSPTSGGVQYF. As DNA, the CDR3 is TGCGCCAGCAGCCCTACTAGCGGGGGCGTTCAGTACTTC.

This clone has a single count. The V gene is TRBV10-3, the J gene TRBJ1-1, with no clear D. Germline V gene sequence: CDR1 ENHRY, CDR2 SYGVKD. V was clipped by 10 bases and J by 1 base, with 13 bases between them. The CDR3 spans 13 residues. The CDR3 region has the DNA TGTGCCACGCTCAGCCTCCGGAACACTGAAGCTTTCTTT. This gives the protein CATLSLRNTEAFF.

The chain links TRBV25-1 to TRBJ1-2; no definite D call. V was shortened by 4 bases and J by 2 bases, with 5 bases between the two germline ends. The germline gives CDR1 MGHDK, CDR2 SYGVNS. The CDR3 runs 12 residues. CDR3 in amino acids: CASSVDNYGYTF. CDR3 in DNA: TGTGCCAGCAGTGTAGACAACTATGGCTACACCTTC.

This clone showed up just a few times. One end of the junction does not line up with germline, which may come from a read error. The V gene is TRBV10-3, the J gene TRBJ1-4; D is unclear. Germline assignment: CDR1 ENHRY and CDR2 SYGVKD. The CDR3 totals 10 residues. CDR3 DNA sequence: TGTGCCATCGGTGATGAAAAACTGTTTTTT. Translated, it gives CAIGDEKLFF.

In its sample, this clone ranks as medium-sized (0.01 to 0.1%). V and J are TRBV10-3 and TRBJ1-1; D is perhaps TRBD1 (6 bases). The V end lost 2 bases, the J end lost 0 bases, and 10 bases lay between the germline ends. The CDR3 contains 15 residues. In germline, CDR1 is ENHRY, CDR2 SYGVKD. This CDR3 reads CAISEPRTVNTEAFF. The CDR3 DNA sequence: TGTGCCATCAGTGAGCCCCGGACAGTGAACACTGAAGCTTTCTTT.

The CDR3 DNA is TGCAGCGTTGCGGCGGGGCAATATGGCTACACCTTC. Its protein is CSVAAGQYGYTF. This chain uses TRBV29-1 with TRBJ1-2, with D possibly matching TRBD1 (5 bases). The germline V gene encodes CDR1 SQVTM and CDR2 ANQGSEA. This CDR3 is 12 amino acids long. The germline V and J ends were trimmed by 4 bases and 5 bases, with 11 bases remaining between them.

This chain links TRBV23-1 with TRBJ1-5; 9 bases align to TRBD1. TRBV23-1 is marked as an open reading frame, function uncertain. The CDR3 runs 20 residues. Trimming at V came to 0 bases and at J to 0 bases, leaving 12 bases not matched to a gene. The CDR3 region has the DNA TGCGCCAGCAGTCAATCGGGAGGGACAGGGCCCTCCTATAGCAATCAGCCCCAGCATTTT. It codes for CASSQSGGTGPSYSNQPQHF.